The sequence of this TCR beta chain was determined in a study of human T cells and chemical hapten exposure. Study at large: Patch tests put 0.01% DPC on the upper back, read at 6 days.

This clonotype was picked up a small number of times. With 5 bases clipped from V and 0 bases from J, the junction kept 3 bases outside the gene matches. This CDR3 is 15 amino acids long. From germline, CDR1 is SGHRS and CDR2 YFSETQ. TCRdb redid the calling of the RACE reads with MiXCR, one entry per CDR3 protein. The sample shows approximately 260,000 distinct CDR3 sequences, 7.5% to 10% of them seen only once. Stated time point: pre-sensitization, week 0. Treatment here: therapeutic diphenylcyclopropenone sensitization with weekly scalp DPC. This chain joins TRBV5-1 and TRBJ2-1; 9 bases are a match to TRBD2. The sample in question was whole blood, obtained in connection with sensitization to the hapten diphenylcyclopropenone (DPC). This clonotype originated in a woman aged 40 to 50 with alopecia areata. Some clones in this sample may be carry-over from other donors' samples. In nucleotides, the CDR3 is TGCGCCAGCAGACCTAGCGGGAACTCCTACAATGAGCAGTTCTTC. This sequence encodes CASRPSGNSYNEQFF.